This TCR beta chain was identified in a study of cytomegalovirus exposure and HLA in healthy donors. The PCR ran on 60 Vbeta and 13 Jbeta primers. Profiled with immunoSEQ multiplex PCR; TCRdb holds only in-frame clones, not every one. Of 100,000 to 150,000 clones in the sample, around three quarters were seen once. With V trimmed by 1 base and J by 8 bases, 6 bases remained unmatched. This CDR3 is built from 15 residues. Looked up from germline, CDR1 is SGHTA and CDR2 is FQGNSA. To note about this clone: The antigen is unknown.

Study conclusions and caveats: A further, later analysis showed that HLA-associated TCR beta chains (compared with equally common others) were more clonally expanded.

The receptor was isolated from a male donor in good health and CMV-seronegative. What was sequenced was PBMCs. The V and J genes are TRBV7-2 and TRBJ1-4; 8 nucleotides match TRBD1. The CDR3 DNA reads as TGTGCCAGCAGCTTAGACGGGACAGGCGGCGAAAAACTGTTTTTT. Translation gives CASSLDGTGGEKLFF. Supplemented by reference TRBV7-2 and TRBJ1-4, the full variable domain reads GAGVSQSPSNKVTEKGKDVELRCDPISGHTALYWYRQSLGQGLEFLIYFQGNSAPDKSGLPSDRFSAERTGGSVSTLTIQRTQQEDSAVYLCASSLDGTGGEKLFFGSGTQLSVL.